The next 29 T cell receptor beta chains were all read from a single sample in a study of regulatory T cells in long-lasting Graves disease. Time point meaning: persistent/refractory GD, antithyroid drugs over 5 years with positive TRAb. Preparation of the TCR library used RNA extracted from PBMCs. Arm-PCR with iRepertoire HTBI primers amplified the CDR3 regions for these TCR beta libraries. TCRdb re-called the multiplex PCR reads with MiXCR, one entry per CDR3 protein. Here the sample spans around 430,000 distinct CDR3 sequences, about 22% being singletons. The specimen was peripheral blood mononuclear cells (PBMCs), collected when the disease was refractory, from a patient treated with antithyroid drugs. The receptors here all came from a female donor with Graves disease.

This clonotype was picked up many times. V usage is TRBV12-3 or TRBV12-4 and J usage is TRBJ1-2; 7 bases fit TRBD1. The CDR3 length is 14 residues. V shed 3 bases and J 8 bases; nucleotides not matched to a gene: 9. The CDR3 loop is CASSFSGTDRGYTF. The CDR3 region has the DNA TGTGCCAGCAGTTTTTCAGGGACAGATAGGGGCTACACCTTC.

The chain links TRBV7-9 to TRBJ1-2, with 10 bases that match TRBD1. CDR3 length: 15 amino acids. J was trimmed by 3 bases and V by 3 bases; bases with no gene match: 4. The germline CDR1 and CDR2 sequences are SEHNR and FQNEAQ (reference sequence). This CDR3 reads CASSLGQGHDYGYTF. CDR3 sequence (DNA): TGTGCCAGCAGCTTGGGACAGGGGCACGACTATGGCTACACCTTC. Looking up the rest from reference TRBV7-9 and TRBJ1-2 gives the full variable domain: DTGVSQNPRHKITKRGQNVTFRCDPISEHNRLYWYRQTLGQGPEFLTYFQNEAQLEKSRLLSDRFSAERPKGSFSTLEIQRTEQGDSAMYLCASSLGQGHDYGYTFGSGTRLTVV.

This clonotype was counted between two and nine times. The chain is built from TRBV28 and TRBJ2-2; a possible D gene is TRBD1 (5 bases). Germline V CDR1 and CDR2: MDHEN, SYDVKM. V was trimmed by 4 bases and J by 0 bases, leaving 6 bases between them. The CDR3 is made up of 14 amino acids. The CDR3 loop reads CASSYRTNTGELFF. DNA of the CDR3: TGTGCCAGCAGTTACAGGACGAACACCGGGGAGCTGTTTTTT.

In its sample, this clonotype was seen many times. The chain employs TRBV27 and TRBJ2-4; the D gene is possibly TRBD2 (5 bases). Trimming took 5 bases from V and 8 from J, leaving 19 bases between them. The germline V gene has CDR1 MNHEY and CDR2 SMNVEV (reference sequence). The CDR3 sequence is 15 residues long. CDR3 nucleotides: TGTGCCAGCAGTCCCGGCCGGGGTCTGTGGGACATTCAGTACTTC. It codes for CASSPGRGLWDIQYF.

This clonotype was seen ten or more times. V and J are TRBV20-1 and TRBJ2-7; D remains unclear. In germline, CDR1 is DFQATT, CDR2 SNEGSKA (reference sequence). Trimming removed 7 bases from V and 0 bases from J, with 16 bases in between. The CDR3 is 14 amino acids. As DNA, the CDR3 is TGCAGTGTTCCGGCCCAGGACGGCTCCTACGAGCAGTACTTC. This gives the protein CSVPAQDGSYEQYF.

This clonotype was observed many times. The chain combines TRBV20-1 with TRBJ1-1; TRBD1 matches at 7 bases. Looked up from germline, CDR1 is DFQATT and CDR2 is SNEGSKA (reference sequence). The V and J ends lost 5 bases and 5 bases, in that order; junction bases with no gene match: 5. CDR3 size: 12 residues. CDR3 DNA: TGCAGTGCTGTAGACAGGGTAACTGAAGCTTTCTTT. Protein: CSAVDRVTEAFF.

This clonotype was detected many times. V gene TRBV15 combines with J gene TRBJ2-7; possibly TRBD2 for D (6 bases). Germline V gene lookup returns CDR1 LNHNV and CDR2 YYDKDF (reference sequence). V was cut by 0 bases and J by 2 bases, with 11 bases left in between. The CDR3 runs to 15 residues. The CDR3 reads CATSREPGGAYEQYF. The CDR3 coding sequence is TGTGCCACCAGCAGAGAACCCGGGGGAGCCTACGAGCAGTACTTC.

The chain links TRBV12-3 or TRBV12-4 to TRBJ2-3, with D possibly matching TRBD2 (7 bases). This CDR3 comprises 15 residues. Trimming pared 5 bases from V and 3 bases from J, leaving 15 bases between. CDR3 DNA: TGTGCCAGCAGTAAGGGGGGGGGAGGTACAGATACGCAGTATTTT. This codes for CASSKGGGGTDTQYF.

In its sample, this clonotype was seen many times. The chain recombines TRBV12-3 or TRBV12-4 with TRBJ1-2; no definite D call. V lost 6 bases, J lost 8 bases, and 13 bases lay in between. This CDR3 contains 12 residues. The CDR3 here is CASSHSTRGYTF. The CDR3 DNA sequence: TGTGCCAGCAGCCATTCTACGAGGGGCTACACCTTC.

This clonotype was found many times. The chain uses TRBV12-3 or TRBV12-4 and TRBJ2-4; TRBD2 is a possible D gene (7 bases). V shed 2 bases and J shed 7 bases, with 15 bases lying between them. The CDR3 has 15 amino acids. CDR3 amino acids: CASSLSGGQGNIQYF. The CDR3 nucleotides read TGTGCCAGCAGTTTATCGGGGGGCCAGGGGAACATTCAGTACTTC.

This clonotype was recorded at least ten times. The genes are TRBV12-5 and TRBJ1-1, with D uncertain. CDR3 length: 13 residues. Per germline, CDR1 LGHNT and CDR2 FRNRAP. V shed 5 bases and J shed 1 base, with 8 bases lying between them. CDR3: CASGPETNTEAFF. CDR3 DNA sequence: TGTGCTAGTGGTCCTGAGACGAACACTGAAGCTTTCTTT. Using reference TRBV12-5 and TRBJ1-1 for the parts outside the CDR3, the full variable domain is DARVTQTPRHKVTEMGQEVTMRCQPILGHNTVFWYRQTMMQGLELLAYFRNRAPLDDSGMPKDRFSAEMPDATLATLKIQPSEPRDSAVYFCASGPETNTEAFFGQGTRLTVV.

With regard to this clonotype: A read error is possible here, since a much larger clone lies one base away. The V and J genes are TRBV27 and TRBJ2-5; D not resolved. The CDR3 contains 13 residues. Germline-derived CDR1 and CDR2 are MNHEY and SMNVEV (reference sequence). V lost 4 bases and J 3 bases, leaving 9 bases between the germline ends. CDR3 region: CASSSLGKETQYF. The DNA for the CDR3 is TGTGCCAGCAGTTCCTTAGGAAAAGAGACCCAGTACTTC.

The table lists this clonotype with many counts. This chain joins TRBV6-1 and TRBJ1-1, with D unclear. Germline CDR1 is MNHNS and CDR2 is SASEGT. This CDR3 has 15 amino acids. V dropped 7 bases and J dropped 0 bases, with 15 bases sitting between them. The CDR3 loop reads CASTGRAPLNTEAFF. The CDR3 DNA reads TGTGCCAGCACCGGACGAGCGCCCTTGAACACTGAAGCTTTCTTT.

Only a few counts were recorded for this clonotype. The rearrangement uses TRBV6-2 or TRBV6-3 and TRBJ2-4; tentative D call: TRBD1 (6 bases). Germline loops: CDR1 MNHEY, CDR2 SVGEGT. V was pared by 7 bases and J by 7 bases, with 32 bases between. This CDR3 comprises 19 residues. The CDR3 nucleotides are TGTGCCAGCACCACCGGCCACGTCACAGTAATCAGGGGAGTGAACATTCAGTACTTC. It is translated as CASTTGHVTVIRGVNIQYF.

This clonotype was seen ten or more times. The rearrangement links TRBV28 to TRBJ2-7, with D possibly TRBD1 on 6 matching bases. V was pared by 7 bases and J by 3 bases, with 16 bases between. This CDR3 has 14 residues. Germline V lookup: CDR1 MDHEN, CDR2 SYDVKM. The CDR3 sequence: CASTHRAGDYEQYF. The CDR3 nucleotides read TGTGCCAGCACCCACCGGGCAGGGGACTACGAGCAGTACTTC.

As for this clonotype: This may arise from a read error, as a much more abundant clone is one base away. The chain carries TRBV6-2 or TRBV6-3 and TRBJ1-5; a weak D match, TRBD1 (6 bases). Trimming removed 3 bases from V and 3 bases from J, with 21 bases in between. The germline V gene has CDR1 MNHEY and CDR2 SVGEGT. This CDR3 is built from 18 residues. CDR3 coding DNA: TGTGCCAGCAGTTATTTTTCCGGGACACCTTTCGACAATCAGCCCCAGCATTTT. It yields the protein CASSYFSGTPFDNQPQHF.

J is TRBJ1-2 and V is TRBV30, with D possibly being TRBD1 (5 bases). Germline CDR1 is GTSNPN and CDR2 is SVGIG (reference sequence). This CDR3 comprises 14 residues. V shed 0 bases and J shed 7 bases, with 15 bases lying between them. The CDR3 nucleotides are TGTGCCTGGAGTGTGGGGCCCGTGGGCATTGGCTACACCTTC. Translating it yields CAWSVGPVGIGYTF.

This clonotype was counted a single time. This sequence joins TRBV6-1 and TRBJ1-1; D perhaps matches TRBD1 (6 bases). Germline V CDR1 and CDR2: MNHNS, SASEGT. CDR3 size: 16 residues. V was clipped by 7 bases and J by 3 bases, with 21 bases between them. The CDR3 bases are TGTGCCAGCAACAAACAACCGGGACATGGGCACACTGAAGCTTTCTTT. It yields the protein CASNKQPGHGHTEAFF.

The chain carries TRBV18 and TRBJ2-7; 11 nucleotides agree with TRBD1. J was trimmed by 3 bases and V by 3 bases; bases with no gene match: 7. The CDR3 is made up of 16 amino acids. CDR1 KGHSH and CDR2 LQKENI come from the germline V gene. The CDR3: CASSPFPGTGGYEQYF. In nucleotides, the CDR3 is TGTGCCAGCTCACCCTTCCCCGGGACAGGGGGCTACGAGCAGTACTTC.

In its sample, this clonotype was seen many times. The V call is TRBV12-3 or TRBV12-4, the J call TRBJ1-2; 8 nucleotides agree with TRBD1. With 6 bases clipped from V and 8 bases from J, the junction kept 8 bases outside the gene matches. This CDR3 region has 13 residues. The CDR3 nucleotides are TGTGCCAGCAGACCGACAGGGGTAGGCGGCTACACCTTC. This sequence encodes CASRPTGVGGYTF.

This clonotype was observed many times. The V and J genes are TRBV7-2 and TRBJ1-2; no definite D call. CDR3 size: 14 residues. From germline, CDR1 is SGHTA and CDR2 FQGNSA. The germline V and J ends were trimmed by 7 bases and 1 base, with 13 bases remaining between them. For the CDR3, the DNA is TGTGCCAGCACCCATAGCCCAGTTAACTATGGCTACACCTTC. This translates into CASTHSPVNYGYTF.

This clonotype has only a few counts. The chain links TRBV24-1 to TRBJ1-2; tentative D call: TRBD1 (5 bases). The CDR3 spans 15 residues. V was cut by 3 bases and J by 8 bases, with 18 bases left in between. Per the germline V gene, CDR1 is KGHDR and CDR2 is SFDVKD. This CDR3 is CATSDRSGAGNGYTF. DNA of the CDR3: TGTGCCACCAGTGATCGGAGCGGGGCAGGGAACGGCTACACCTTC.

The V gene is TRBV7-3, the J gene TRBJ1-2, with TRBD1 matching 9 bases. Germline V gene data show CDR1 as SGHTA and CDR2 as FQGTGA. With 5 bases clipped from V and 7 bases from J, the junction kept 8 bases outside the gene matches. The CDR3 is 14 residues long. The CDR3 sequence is CASSNLGQGSGYTF. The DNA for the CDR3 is TGTGCCAGCAGCAACCTTGGACAGGGGAGTGGCTACACCTTC.

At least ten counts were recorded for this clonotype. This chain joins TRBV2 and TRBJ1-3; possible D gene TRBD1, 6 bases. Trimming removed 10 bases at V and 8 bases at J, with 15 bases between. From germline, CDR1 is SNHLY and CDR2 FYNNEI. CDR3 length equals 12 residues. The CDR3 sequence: CAIPDSKDTIYF. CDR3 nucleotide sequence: TGTGCCATCCCGGACAGTAAAGACACCATATATTTT.

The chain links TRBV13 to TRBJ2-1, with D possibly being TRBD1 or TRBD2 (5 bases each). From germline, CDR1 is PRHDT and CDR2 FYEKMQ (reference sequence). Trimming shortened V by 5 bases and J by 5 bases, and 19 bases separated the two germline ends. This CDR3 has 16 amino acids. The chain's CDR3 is CASSLLLRWGHNEQFF. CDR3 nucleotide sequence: TGTGCCAGCAGCCTCCTGCTCAGGTGGGGACACAATGAGCAGTTCTTC.

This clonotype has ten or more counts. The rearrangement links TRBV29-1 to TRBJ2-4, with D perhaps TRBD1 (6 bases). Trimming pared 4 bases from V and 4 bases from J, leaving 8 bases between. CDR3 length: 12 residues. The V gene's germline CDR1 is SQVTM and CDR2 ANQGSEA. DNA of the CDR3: TGCAGCGTTGGAACAGGGAAAAACATTCAGTACTTC. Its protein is CSVGTGKNIQYF.

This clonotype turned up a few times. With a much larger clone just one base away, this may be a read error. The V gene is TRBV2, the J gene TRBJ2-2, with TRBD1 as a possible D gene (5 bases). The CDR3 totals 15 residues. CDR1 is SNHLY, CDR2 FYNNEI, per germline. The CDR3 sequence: CVSNADSVNTGELFF. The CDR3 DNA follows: TGTGTCAGCAATGCCGACAGCGTGAACACCGGGGAGCTGTTTTTT.

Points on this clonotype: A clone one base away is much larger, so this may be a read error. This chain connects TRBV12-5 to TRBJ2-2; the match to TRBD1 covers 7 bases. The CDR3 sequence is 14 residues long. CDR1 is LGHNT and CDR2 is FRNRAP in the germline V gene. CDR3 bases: TGTGCTAGTACTTTTACAGGGGTCACCTGGGAGCTGTTTTTT. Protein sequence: CASTFTGVTWELFF.

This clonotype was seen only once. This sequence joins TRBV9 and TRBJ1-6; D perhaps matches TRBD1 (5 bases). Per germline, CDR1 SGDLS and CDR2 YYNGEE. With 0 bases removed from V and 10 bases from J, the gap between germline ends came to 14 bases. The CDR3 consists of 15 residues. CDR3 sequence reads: CASSVDGGIQSPLHF. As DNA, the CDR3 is TGTGCCAGCAGCGTAGACGGGGGTATTCAATCACCCCTCCACTTT.